Listed below are T cell receptor beta chains from one sample, sequenced in a study of blood T cell repertoires in COVID-19. Profiled with immunoSEQ multiplex PCR; TCRdb holds only in-frame clones, not every one. The sample includes approximately 450,000 clones, 80% to 90% seen only once; the top ten take approximately 1.2%. Source material: PBMCs or T cells enriched from blood (not recorded which). The origin of the receptors is a man aged 25 to 45 who had recovered from COVID-19. The CDR3 runs from the conserved cysteine through the conserved F or W. Fields, in order: clone size, D gene, J gene, V gene, CDR3 DNA, CDR3 protein. D genes are given only for firm matches. Clone sizes are given selectively: once, few, many, or a class where the clone is expanded.

NA | NA | TRBJ1-5 | TRBV28 | TGTGCCAGCAGTTTGGGCGGGGGGATCAATCAGCCCCAGCATTTT | CASSLGGGINQPQHF
NA | TRBD1 | TRBJ1-6 | TRBV27 | TGTGCCAGCAGGACCGGGACAGGGGCGACTAATTCACCCCTCCACTTT | CASRTGTGATNSPLHF
NA | TRBD1 | TRBJ1-1 | TRBV5-4 | TGTGCCAGCAGCTCAAACCGGGACAGGGTGTTTACGGACACTGAAGCTTTCTTT | CASSSNRDRVFTDTEAFF
NA | NA | TRBJ2-3 | TRBV19 | TGTGCCACTTCTTTCTACGGCGGGGCGCTTACAGATACGCAGTATTTT | CATSFYGGALTDTQYF
NA | TRBD1 | TRBJ1-2 | TRBV3-1/TRBV3-2 | TGTGCCAGCAGCCAAGGGGGCCGAGGGGGCGGTGGCTACACCTTC | CASSQGGRGGGGYTF
NA | NA | TRBJ1-1 | TRBV30 | TGTGCCTGGAGGGCCCGTTGGGGGCTTGACACTGAAGCTTTCTTT | CAWRARWGLDTEAFF
NA | NA | TRBJ2-3 | TRBV18 | TGTGCCAGCTCACCATATGATACGCAGTATTTT | CASSPYDTQYF
NA | NA | TRBJ1-5 | TRBV28 | TGTGCCGCCGCGGGGGGGAACAATCAGCCCCAGCATTTT | CAAAGGNNQPQHF
NA | TRBD1 | TRBJ1-1 | TRBV24-1 | TGTGCCACCAGTGACACCCGGGACAGCACTGAAGCTTTCTTT | CATSDTRDSTEAFF
NA | TRBD1 | TRBJ1-3 | TRBV7-8 | TGTGCCAGCAGCTTAAGCCGGGACAGGGGAAACACCATATATTTT | CASSLSRDRGNTIYF
NA | NA | TRBJ2-1 | TRBV7-2 | TGTGCCAGCAGCTTAGGGGCTGGGTACAATGAGCAGTTCTTC | CASSLGAGYNEQFF
NA | TRBD1 | TRBJ1-1 | TRBV28 | TGTGCCAGCAGTTTTTTCTCAGGGGGCTCCCATTTCTTT | CASSFFSGGSHFF
NA | NA | TRBJ1-4 | TRBV28 | TGTGCCAGCACCTCAGGAGGTGAAAAACTGTTTTTT | CASTSGGEKLFF
NA | NA | TRBJ2-7 | TRBV5-1 | TGCGCCAGCAGCTTAACGGGACTCCGAGGGAACGAGCAGTACTTC | CASSLTGLRGNEQYF
NA | NA | TRBJ2-1 | TRBV3-1/TRBV3-2 | TGTGCCAGCAGCCAAGATAGGGCACCTGCGGGACATGAGCAGTTCTTC | CASSQDRAPAGHEQFF
NA | TRBD1 | TRBJ1-2 | TRBV6-2/TRBV6-3 | TGTGCCAGCAGCTCGACAGGGAACTATGGCTACACCTTC | CASSSTGNYGYTF
NA | TRBD1 | TRBJ2-5 | TRBV29-1 | TGCAGCGGGGGACAGCAAGAGACCCAGTACTTC | CSGGQQETQYF
NA | TRBD1 | TRBJ1-6 | TRBV7-2 | TGTGCCAGCAGCTCAACCCCCGGGACAGGGCGATCACCCCTCCACTTT | CASSSTPGTGRSPLHF
NA | NA | TRBJ2-7 | TRBV28 | TGTGCCAGCAGCCTTACCTACGAGCAGTACTTC | CASSLTYEQYF
NA | TRBD1 | TRBJ2-7 | TRBV14 | TGTGCCAGCAGCCCCTCAGGACAGGCTTACTACGAGCAGTACTTC | CASSPSGQAYYEQYF
NA | TRBD1 | TRBJ2-1 | TRBV11-3 | TGTGCCAGCAGCTTAGGGACAGGGTTTTCCAATGAGCAGTTCTTC | CASSLGTGFSNEQFF
NA | NA | TRBJ1-5 | TRBV4-1 | TGCGCCAGCAGCCAAGATGAGTCCGGGGTTGGACAGCCCCAGCATTTT | CASSQDESGVGQPQHF
NA | TRBD1 | TRBJ1-4 | TRBV3-1/TRBV3-2 | TGTGCCAGCAGCCAAGGGGGGACAGGAAATGAAAAACTGTTTTTT | CASSQGGTGNEKLFF
NA | TRBD2 | TRBJ2-1 | TRBV2 | TGTGCCACTAGGGGACTAGCAACCAACAATGAGCAGTTCTTC | CATRGLATNNEQFF
NA | TRBD2 | TRBJ2-1 | TRBV7-8 | TGTGCCAGCAGCTTAGGCGGGAGGTTATACAATGAGCAGTTCTTC | CASSLGGRLYNEQFF
NA | NA | TRBJ1-5 | TRBV18 | TGTGCCAGCTCACCAGGTACGGTGCTTAGCAATCAGCCCCAGCATTTT | CASSPGTVLSNQPQHF
NA | TRBD1 | TRBJ2-7 | TRBV3-1/TRBV3-2 | TGTGCCAGCAGCCCCGGGACAGATCTGAGCGAGCAGTACTTC | CASSPGTDLSEQYF
once | NA | TRBJ1-2 | TRBV28 | TGTGCCAGCAATCCGGTAGGACAGAGCCCCGTGGGCTACACCTTC | CASNPVGQSPVGYTF
NA | NA | TRBJ2-7 | TRBV12-3/TRBV12-4 | TGTGCCAGCAGTTTGTCAGTTATCTACGAGCAGTACTTC | CASSLSVIYEQYF
few | NA | TRBJ2-7 | TRBV4-1 | TGCGCCAGCAGCCAAGAAGCCAGGGATCCTTTGGAGCAGTACTTC | CASSQEARDPLEQYF
NA | NA | TRBJ1-1 | TRBV5-4 | TGTGCCAGCAGGGTAGGGGGGAACACTGAAGCTTTCTTT | CASRVGGNTEAFF
once | TRBD2 | TRBJ2-7 | TRBV6-6 | TGTGCCAGCAGCCTTTTAGCGGGTTTCTCCTACGAGCAGTACTTC | CASSLLAGFSYEQYF
NA | TRBD2 | TRBJ2-3 | TRBV19 | TGTGCCAGTAGTATCGGGACTAGCGGGGCCCGGGATACGCAGTATTTT | CASSIGTSGARDTQYF
NA | TRBD1 | TRBJ2-7 | TRBV2 | TGTGCCAGCCGACTACAGGGGAAACGCGAGCAGTACTTC | CASRLQGKREQYF
NA | TRBD1 | TRBJ1-1 | TRBV28 | TGTGCCAGCAGGTCTGGACAGGTGATACAAGCTTTCTTT | CASRSGQVIQAFF
NA | TRBD2 | TRBJ2-3 | TRBV19 | TGTGCCAGTAGTGCCCGGGGGGGAGGTACGCAGTATTTT | CASSARGGGTQYF
NA | TRBD1 | TRBJ2-5 | TRBV2 | TGTGCCAGCAGACAGCAAGGGACAGGCCCTGAGACCCAGTACTTC | CASRQQGTGPETQYF
NA | TRBD2 | TRBJ2-3 | TRBV28 | TGTGCCACTCAGACTAGCGGGGCCACAGATACGCAGTATTTT | CATQTSGATDTQYF
NA | NA | TRBJ2-3 | TRBV5-8 | TGTGCCAGCAGCTTGGCTATAGCTAGCACAGATACGCAGTATTTT | CASSLAIASTDTQYF
once | NA | TRBJ2-3 | TRBV5-1 | TGCGCCAGCAGCTTGGCCGGTGTGAACACAGATACGCAGTATTTT | CASSLAGVNTDTQYF